These 10 T cell receptor beta chains were sequenced from one sample in a study of blood T cell dynamics during melanoma immunotherapy. Method: immunoSEQ multiplex PCR; TCRdb's copy keeps in-frame clones and lacks some. Of 16,000 or so clones listed, 85% are singletons. Time point: pre-treatment baseline. The specimen was blood, collected from a patient treated with checkpoint blockade. These receptors were obtained from a human donor with melanoma.

The genes are TRBV6-4 and TRBJ1-1; no clear D gene. Trimming took 6 bases from V and 3 from J, leaving 14 bases between them. Germline CDR1 and CDR2: MRHNA and SNTAGT. The CDR3 is made up of 14 amino acids. The CDR3 nucleotides are TGTGCCAGCAGGAAGACCAGTACGGACACTGAAGCTTTCTTT. Its protein product is CASRKTSTDTEAFF.

J is TRBJ2-1 and V is TRBV5-4, with TRBD2 matching 12 bases. The CDR3 totals 15 residues. The junction had 2 bases not matched to a gene; V was cut back by 2 bases and J by 5 bases. CDR1 SGHNT and CDR2 YYREEE come from the germline V gene (reference sequence). CDR3 protein: CASSFASGGDNEQFF. DNA of the CDR3: TGTGCCAGCAGCTTTGCTAGCGGGGGGGACAATGAGCAGTTCTTC.

The chain combines TRBV5-1 with TRBJ2-3; 16 bases align to TRBD2. V lost 4 bases, J lost 5 bases, and 4 bases stayed unmatched. The CDR3 consists of 16 residues. The germline gives CDR1 SGHRS, CDR2 YFSETQ. The DNA for the CDR3 is TGCGCCAGCAGCCCGGGACTAGCGGGGGGGCAAGATACGCAGTATTTT. It encodes CASSPGLAGGQDTQYF.

V and J are TRBV7-3 and TRBJ2-3; D might be TRBD1 (5 bases). The V gene's germline CDR1 is SGHTA and CDR2 FQGTGA. Trimming removed 1 base at V and 1 base at J, with 6 bases between. The CDR3 is 14 amino acids. CDR3 nucleotides: TGTGCCAGCAGCTTAAGCAGGGGCACAGATACGCAGTATTTT. Amino acid sequence: CASSLSRGTDTQYF. Full variable domain (remainder filled in from reference TRBV7-3 and TRBJ2-3): GAGVSQTPSNKVTEKGKYVELRCDPISGHTALYWYRQSLGQGPEFLIYFQGTGAADDSGLPNDRFFAVRPEGSVSTLKIQRTERGDSAVYLCASSLSRGTDTQYFGPGTRLTVL.

The table lists this clone with a few counts. The CDR3 bases are TGTGCCAGCAGTCCCGGGACAGGGAGTGAAAAACTGTTTTTT. Protein sequence: CASSPGTGSEKLFF. The chain is built from TRBV7-9 and TRBJ1-4; 9 bases are shared with TRBD1. The CDR3 totals 14 residues. The V gene end was trimmed by 6 bases and the J gene end by 7 bases; junction bases not matched to a gene: 6. Germline V gene lookup returns CDR1 SEHNR and CDR2 FQNEAQ (reference sequence).

This clone was seen only once. The chain carries TRBV28 and TRBJ1-2; D is unclear. The CDR3 extends over 15 amino acids. Germline CDR1 is MDHEN and CDR2 is SYDVKM. V shed 6 bases and J shed 4 bases, with 18 bases lying between them. The CDR3 is CASRALGSFLYGYTF. The DNA of the CDR3 is TGTGCCAGCAGAGCCTTGGGAAGCTTCCTCTATGGCTACACCTTC.

This clone was counted between two and nine times. The rearrangement links TRBV7-9 to TRBJ1-6; no definite D call. V gave up 1 base and J gave up 7 bases, with 5 bases separating them. This CDR3 spans 13 amino acids. Germline assignment: CDR1 SEHNR and CDR2 FQNEAQ (reference sequence). The CDR3 DNA is TGTGCCAGCAGCTTAGTCGGGAATTCACCCCTCCACTTT. It translates to CASSLVGNSPLHF.

The chain has TRBV19 and TRBJ2-5; 9 bases line up with TRBD2. The ends lost 6 bases at V and 0 bases at J; junction bases unmatched: 5. This CDR3 spans 15 amino acids. Germline V gene lookup returns CDR1 LNHDA and CDR2 SQIVND (reference sequence). CDR3 nucleotide sequence: TGTGCCAGTAGCCCTCTAGCGGGAAACCAAGAGACCCAGTACTTC. Protein: CASSPLAGNQETQYF.

The V and J genes are TRBV29-1 and TRBJ2-1; 10 nucleotides match TRBD2. Germline V gene data show CDR1 as SQVTM and CDR2 as ANQGSEA. V lost 7 bases to trimming and J lost 8 bases; unmatched junction nucleotides: 8. The length of the CDR3 is 13 residues. In DNA form, the CDR3 reads TGCAGCGCGGAAGCGGGGGGGCCTGATGAGCAGTTCTTC. It specifies CSAEAGGPDEQFF.

The rearrangement links TRBV28 to TRBJ2-5, with D possibly TRBD1 on 6 matching bases. The CDR3 is 15 residues long. The germline CDR1 and CDR2 sequences are MDHEN and SYDVKM. V was pared by 3 bases and J by 0 bases, with 11 bases between. In DNA, the CDR3 is TGTGCCAGCAGTTTCAGGGGAAGGTACCAAGAGACCCAGTACTTC. The encoded protein is CASSFRGRYQETQYF.